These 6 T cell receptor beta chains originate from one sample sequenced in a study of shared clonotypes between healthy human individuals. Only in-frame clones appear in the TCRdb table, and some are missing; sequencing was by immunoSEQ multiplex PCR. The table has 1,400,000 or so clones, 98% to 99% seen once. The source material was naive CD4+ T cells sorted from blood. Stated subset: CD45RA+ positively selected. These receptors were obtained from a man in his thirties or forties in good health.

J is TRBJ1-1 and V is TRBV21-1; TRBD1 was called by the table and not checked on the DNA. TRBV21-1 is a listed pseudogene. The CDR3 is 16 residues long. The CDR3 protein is CASSNRDRPLNTEAFF. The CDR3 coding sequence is TGTGCCAGCAGCAATCGGGACAGACCTTTGAACACTGAAGCTTTCTTT.

DNA of the CDR3: TGTGCCAGCAGCTTTCGGGAGGCCCACAATGAGCAGTTCTTC. It codes for CASSFREAHNEQFF. The rearrangement uses TRBV7-3 and TRBJ2-1, with 7 bases fitting TRBD2. Germline V gene sequence: CDR1 SGHTA, CDR2 FQGTGA. The trim removed 3 bases at V and 5 bases at J, leaving 4 bases unmatched. This CDR3 has 14 residues.

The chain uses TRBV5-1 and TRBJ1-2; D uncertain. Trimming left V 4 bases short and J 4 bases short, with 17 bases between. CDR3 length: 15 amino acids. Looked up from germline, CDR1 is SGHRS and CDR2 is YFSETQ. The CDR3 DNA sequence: TGCGCCAGCAGCGGATCGGTGGGTATCGTCTATGGCTACACCTTC. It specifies CASSGSVGIVYGYTF.

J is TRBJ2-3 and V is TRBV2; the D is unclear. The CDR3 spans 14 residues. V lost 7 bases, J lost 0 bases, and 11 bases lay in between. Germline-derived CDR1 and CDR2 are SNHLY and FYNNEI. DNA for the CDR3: TGTGCCAGCATCCAAGAGACTAGCACAGATACGCAGTATTTT. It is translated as CASIQETSTDTQYF.

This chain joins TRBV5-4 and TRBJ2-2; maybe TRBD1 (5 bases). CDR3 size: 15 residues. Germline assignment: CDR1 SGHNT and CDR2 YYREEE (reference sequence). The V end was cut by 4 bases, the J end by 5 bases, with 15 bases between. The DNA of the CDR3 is TGTGCCAGCAGCCCGACGGCAGGGCGTACCGGGGAGCTGTTTTTT. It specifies CASSPTAGRTGELFF.

CDR3 sequence reads: CASRPRRDRKGTPSGNTIYF. For the CDR3, the DNA is TGTGCCAGCAGACCCCGACGGGACAGGAAAGGGACCCCCTCTGGAAACACCATATATTTT. This chain uses TRBV28 with TRBJ1-3; 8 bases fit TRBD1. Germline CDR1 reads MDHEN; CDR2 reads SYDVKM. V shed 6 bases, J shed 0 bases, and the junction held 19 bases outside the gene matches. The CDR3 is made up of 20 amino acids.